The rows below give T cell receptor beta chains drawn from one sample of a study of T cell repertoires in cytomegalovirus infection. TCRdb called the reads again in MiXCR, with one record for every CDR3 protein. The table has 300,000 to 400,000 distinct CDR3 sequences, 9% to 9.5% seen once. Specimen: PBMCs. The receptors were gathered from a human donor in good health (CMV status not recorded). Some clones in this sample may be carry-over from other donors' samples. Each CDR3 is given with its conserved first and last residue. A D gene is named only where the DNA matches it firmly. Some rows have no size entry. The others give once, few or many, or a class for an expanded clone.

>TRBJ2-7|TRBV5-8|NA|NA
CASRRTDLSYEQYF
TGTGCCAGCCGCCGGACAGACCTCTCCTACGAGCAGTACTTC
>TRBJ2-5|TRBV4-2|NA|few
CASSQDSGPQGTQYF
TGTGCCAGCAGCCAAGACTCGGGACCGCAGGGGACCCAGTACTTC
>TRBJ2-3|TRBV4-3|TRBD2|few
CASSLRVTSGTSTDTQYF
TGCGCCAGCAGCCTGAGGGTGACTAGCGGGACTAGCACAGATACGCAGTATTTT
>TRBJ1-2|TRBV27|NA|few
CASSLVPFGNYGYTF
TGTGCCAGCAGTTTAGTTCCTTTCGGGAACTATGGCTACACCTTC
>TRBJ2-7|TRBV7-2|TRBD1|many
CASSLVGGPGTGGYEQYF
TGTGCCAGCAGCTTAGTAGGGGGTCCCGGGACAGGGGGGTACGAGCAGTACTTC
>TRBJ2-2|TRBV7-8|NA|many
CASSSNRAATGELFF
TGTGCCAGCAGCAGTAACAGGGCGGCCACCGGGGAGCTGTTTTTT
>TRBJ2-7|TRBV24-1|TRBD1|many
CATSDPGQGDYEQYF
TGTGCCACCAGTGATCCGGGACAGGGGGACTACGAGCAGTACTTC
>TRBJ2-1|TRBV5-6|TRBD1|few
CASSLPGQGDEQFF
TGTGCCAGCAGCTTACCGGGACAGGGCGATGAGCAGTTCTTC
>TRBJ1-2|TRBV7-2|NA|medium-sized
CASSLARVNYGYTF
TGTGCCAGCAGCTTAGCGCGAGTCAACTATGGCTACACCTTC
>TRBJ2-5|TRBV27|NA|few
CASSLLGGKGQETQYF
TGTGCCAGCAGTTTATTGGGCGGGAAGGGGCAAGAGACCCAGTACTTC
>TRBJ1-1|TRBV7-2|NA|NA
CASSLNRVDTEAYF
TGTGCCAGCAGCTTGAACAGGGTTGACACTGAGGCTTACTTT
>TRBJ2-2|TRBV2|NA|many
CASMNTGELFF
TGTGCCAGCATGAACACCGGGGAGCTGTTTTTT
>TRBJ1-2|TRBV7-6|NA|NA
CASRVVQEPYGYTF
TGTGCCAGCAGGGTCGTACAGGAACCTTATGGCTACACCTTC